A single sample is the source of the 5 T cell receptor beta chains below, sequenced in a study of cytomegalovirus exposure and HLA in healthy donors. The PCR had 60 Vbeta and 13 Jbeta primers. The repertoire was sequenced with immunoSEQ multiplex PCR; TCRdb's copy has only in-frame clones and lacks some. This table lists about 48,000 clones. Sequenced sample: PBMCs. The receptors were sampled from a woman aged 40 to 55 in good health and CMV-seronegative.

The chain couples TRBV5-1 to TRBJ2-5, with 8 bases fitting TRBD1. Germline assignment: CDR1 SGHRS and CDR2 YFSETQ. There are 15 residues in the CDR3. V was clipped by 7 bases and J by 1 base; unmatched bases: 9. This chain's CDR3 is CASGSLGTGQETQYF. In nucleotides, the CDR3 is TGCGCCAGCGGAAGCCTCGGGACAGGCCAAGAGACCCAGTACTTC.

This chain links TRBV7-9 with TRBJ1-1; no firm D call. V was clipped by 4 bases and J by 1 base, with 7 bases between them. This CDR3 comprises 13 residues. CDR1 is SEHNR, CDR2 FQNEAQ, per germline (reference sequence). The CDR3, as DNA: TGTGCCAGCAGCTCCGGGAGGAACACTGAAGCTTTCTTT. This encodes CASSSGRNTEAFF.

The rearrangement uses TRBV10-1 and TRBJ1-2; 7 nucleotides match TRBD1. The CDR3 loop spans 18 amino acids. The J segment lost 7 bases and the V segment lost 0 bases, leaving 17 bases of the junction unmatched. Germline V CDR1 and CDR2: WNHNN, SYGVQD (reference sequence). CDR3 DNA sequence: TGCGCCAGCAGTGAGTCCGGAGGGGTGTCTCAGGGGGTCTGTGGCTACACCTTC. It specifies CASSESGGVSQGVCGYTF.

The chain carries TRBV28 and TRBJ1-4, with D possibly being TRBD1 (6 bases). This CDR3 is built from 15 residues. The V and J ends lost 4 bases and 7 bases respectively, with 16 bases between them. Per the germline V gene, CDR1 is MDHEN and CDR2 is SYDVKM. This CDR3 reads CASSSSDRIGEKLFF. The CDR3 bases are TGTGCCAGCAGTTCAAGCGACAGGATCGGTGAAAAACTGTTTTTT.

This sequence joins TRBV30 and TRBJ1-1; 10 bases fit TRBD1. The CDR3 runs to 14 residues. Germline CDR1 GTSNPN, CDR2 SVGIG (reference sequence). J lost 6 bases, V lost 3 bases, and 7 bases had no gene match. The CDR3 DNA reads as TGTGCCTGGAGGGGACAGGGGATCGAAGCTGAAGCTTTCTTT. Its protein is CAWRGQGIEAEAFF.